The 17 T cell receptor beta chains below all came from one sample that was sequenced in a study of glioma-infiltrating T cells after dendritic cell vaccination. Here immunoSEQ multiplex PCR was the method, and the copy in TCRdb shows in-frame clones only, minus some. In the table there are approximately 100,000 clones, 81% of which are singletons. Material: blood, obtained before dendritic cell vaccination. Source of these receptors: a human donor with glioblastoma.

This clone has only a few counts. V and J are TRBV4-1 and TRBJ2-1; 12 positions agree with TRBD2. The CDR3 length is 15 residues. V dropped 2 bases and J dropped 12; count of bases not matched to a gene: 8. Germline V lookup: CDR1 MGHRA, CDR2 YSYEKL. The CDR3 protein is CASSQPRTSGAMQFF. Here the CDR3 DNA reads TGCGCCAGCAGCCAACCTAGGACTAGCGGGGCGATGCAGTTCTTC.

The CDR3 DNA is TGTGCCAGCAGCCCCAGGGTACCGACGAACACCGGGGAGCTGTTTTTT. Amino acids: CASSPRVPTNTGELFF. This rearrangement joins TRBV2 to TRBJ2-2, with D possibly TRBD1 on 5 matching bases. V lost 6 bases and J 0 bases, leaving 14 bases between the germline ends. The CDR3 contains 16 residues. Germline CDR1 is SNHLY and CDR2 is FYNNEI. Complete variable domain (other parts from reference TRBV2 and TRBJ2-2): EPEVTQTPSHQVTQMGQEVILRCVPISNHLYFYWYRQILGQKVEFLVSFYNNEISEKSEIFDDQFSVERPDGSNFTLKIRSTKLEDSAMYFCASSPRVPTNTGELFFGEGSRLTVL.

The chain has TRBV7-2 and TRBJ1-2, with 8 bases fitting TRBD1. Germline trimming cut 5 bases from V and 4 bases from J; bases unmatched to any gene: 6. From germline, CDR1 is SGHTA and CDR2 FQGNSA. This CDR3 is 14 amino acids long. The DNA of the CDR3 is TGTGCCAGCAGCGTCACAGGGGGTGGCTATGGCTACACCTTC. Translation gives CASSVTGGGYGYTF.

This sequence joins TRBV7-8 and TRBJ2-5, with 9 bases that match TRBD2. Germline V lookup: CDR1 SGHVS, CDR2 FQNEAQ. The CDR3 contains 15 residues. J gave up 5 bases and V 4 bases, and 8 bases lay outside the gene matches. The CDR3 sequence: CASSSGPSGVETQYF. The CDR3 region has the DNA TGTGCCAGCAGCTCAGGGCCTAGCGGGGTGGAGACCCAGTACTTC.

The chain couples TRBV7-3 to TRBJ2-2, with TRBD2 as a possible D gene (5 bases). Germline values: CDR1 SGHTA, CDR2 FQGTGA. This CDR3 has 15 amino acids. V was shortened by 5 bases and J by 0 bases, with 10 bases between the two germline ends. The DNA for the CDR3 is TGTGCCAGCAGCCCTAGCCTGGCGAACACCGGGGAGCTGTTTTTT. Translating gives CASSPSLANTGELFF.

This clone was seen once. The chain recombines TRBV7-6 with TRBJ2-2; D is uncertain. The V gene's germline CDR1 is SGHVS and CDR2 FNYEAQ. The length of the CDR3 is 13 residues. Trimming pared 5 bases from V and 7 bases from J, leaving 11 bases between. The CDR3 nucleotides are TGTGCCAGCAGCGCCAGTATTGGCGGGGAGCTGTTTTTT. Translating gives CASSASIGGELFF.

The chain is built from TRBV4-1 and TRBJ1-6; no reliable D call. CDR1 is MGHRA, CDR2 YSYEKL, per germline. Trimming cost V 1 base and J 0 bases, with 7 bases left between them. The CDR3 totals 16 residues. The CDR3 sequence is CASSQVRSSYNSPLHF. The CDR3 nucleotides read TGCGCCAGCAGCCAAGTGCGGAGCTCCTATAATTCACCCCTCCACTTT.

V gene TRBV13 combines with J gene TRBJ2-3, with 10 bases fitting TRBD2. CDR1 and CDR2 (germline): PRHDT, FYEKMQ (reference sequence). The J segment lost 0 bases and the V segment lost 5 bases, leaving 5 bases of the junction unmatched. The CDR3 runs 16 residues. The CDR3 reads CASSEGLAASTDTQYF. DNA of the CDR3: TGTGCCAGCAGCGAAGGACTAGCGGCTAGCACAGATACGCAGTATTTT.

The CDR3 here is CASSPGTDSSGYTF. CDR3 DNA sequence: TGTGCCAGCTCACCAGGGACAGACTCTTCCGGCTACACCTTC. V usage is TRBV18 and J usage is TRBJ1-2; 7 nucleotides line up with TRBD1. The CDR3 consists of 14 residues. V trimming: 2 bases; J trimming: 8 bases; junction bases outside the gene matches: 8. Per the germline V gene, CDR1 is KGHSH and CDR2 is LQKENI.

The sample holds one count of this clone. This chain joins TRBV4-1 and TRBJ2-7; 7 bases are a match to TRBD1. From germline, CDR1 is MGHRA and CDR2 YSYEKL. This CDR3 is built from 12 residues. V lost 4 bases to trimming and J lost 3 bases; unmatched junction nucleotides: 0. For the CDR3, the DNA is TGCGCCAGCAGCCGGGACAGCTACGAGCAGTACTTC. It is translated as CASSRDSYEQYF.

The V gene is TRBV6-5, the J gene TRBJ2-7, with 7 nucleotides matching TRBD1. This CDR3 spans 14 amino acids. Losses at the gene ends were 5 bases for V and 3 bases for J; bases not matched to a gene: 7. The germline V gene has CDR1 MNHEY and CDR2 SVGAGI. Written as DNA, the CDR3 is TGTGCCAGCAGTACAGGGGACGGTAACTACGAGCAGTACTTC. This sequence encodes CASSTGDGNYEQYF.

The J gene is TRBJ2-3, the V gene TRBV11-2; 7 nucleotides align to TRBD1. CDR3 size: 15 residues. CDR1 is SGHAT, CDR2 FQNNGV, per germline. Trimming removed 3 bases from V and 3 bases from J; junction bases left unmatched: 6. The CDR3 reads CASSFNRGTTDTQYF. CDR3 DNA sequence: TGTGCCAGCAGCTTTAACAGGGGTACAACAGATACGCAGTATTTT.

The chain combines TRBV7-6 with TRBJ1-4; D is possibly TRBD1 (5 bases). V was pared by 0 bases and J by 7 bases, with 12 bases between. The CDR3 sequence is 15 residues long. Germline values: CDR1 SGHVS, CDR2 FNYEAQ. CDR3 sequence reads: CASSLAGALGEKLFF. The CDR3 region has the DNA TGTGCCAGCAGCTTAGCAGGGGCGTTGGGTGAAAAACTGTTTTTT. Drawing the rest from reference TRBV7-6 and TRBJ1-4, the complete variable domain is GAGVSQSPRYKVTKRGQDVALRCDPISGHVSLYWYRQALGQGPEFLTYFNYEAQQDKSGLPNDRFSAERPEGSISTLTIQRTEQRDSAMYRCASSLAGALGEKLFFGSGTQLSVL.

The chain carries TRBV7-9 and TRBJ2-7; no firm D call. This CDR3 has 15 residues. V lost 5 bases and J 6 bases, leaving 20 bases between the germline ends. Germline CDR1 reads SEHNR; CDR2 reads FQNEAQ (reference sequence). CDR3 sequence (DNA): TGTGCCAGCAGCCTACCGGCGGAGTCCTTGGGCGAGCAGTACTTC. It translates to CASSLPAESLGEQYF.

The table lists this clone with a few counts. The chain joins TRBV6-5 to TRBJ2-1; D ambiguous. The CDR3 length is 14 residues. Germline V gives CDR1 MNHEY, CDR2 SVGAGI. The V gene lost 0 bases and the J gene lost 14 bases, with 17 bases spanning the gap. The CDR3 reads CASSYSAVGSLEFF. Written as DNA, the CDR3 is TGTGCCAGCAGTTACTCTGCCGTCGGGTCATTGGAGTTCTTC.

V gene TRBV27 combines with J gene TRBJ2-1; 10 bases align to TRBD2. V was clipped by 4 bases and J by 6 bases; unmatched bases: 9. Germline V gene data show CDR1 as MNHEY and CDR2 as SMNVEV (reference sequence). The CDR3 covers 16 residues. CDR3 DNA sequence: TGTGCCAGCAGTTCCCAGCGGGGGGGCCTTCGCAATGAGCAGTTCTTC. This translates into CASSSQRGGLRNEQFF.

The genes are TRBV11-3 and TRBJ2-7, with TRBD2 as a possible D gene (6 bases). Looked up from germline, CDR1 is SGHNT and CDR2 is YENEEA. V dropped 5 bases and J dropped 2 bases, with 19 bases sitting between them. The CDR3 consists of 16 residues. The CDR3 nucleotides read TGTGCCAGCAGCGGGTTTAACCGGGGGTCGACCTACGAGCAGTACTTC. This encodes CASSGFNRGSTYEQYF.